This TCR beta chain is from a study of T-cell memory formation after mild COVID-19. This clonotype was counted between two and nine times. Antigen unknown. Germline CDR1 and CDR2: DFQATT and SNEGSKA (reference sequence). Trimming shortened V by 5 bases and J by 1 base, and 15 bases separated the two germline ends. The CDR3 spans 15 residues. General study points: CD4+ contracting clones lay mainly in CM and EM, CD8+ ones in EMRA.

TCRdb fed the 5' RACE reads into MiXCR, producing one record per CDR3 protein. The sample records around 430,000 distinct CDR3 sequences, roughly 15% being singletons. The gene calls are TRBV20-1 and TRBJ2-1, with D possibly being TRBD1 (6 bases). The sequence was obtained from a man aged 18 to 29 who had mild COVID-19 (a few samples of this study predate the infection). Cell type and time point are not known. Sequencing input: PBMCs or a T cell subset sorted from them (not recorded which). The CDR3 spells CSAALTGRSYNEQFF. The CDR3 nucleotides read TGCAGTGCTGCACTGACAGGCCGTTCCTACAATGAGCAGTTCTTC.